This TCR beta chain was identified in a study of cytomegalovirus exposure and HLA in healthy donors. Of note for this clone: Its antigen remains unidentified.

Notes on the study in general: Reports state that TCR beta sequences accurately predicted most subjects' HLA-A and HLA-B alleles. Later analysis associated a missense DCLRE1C variant with TCR beta V- and J-gene trimming.

V lost 5 bases to trimming and J lost 5 bases; unmatched junction nucleotides: 2. This CDR3 is 13 amino acids long. CDR1 and CDR2 from the germline V gene are LNHDA and SQIVND (reference sequence). Primers for the PCR totalled 60 Vbeta and 13 Jbeta. Sequenced by immunoSEQ multiplex PCR; TCRdb stores in-frame clones only, minus some. The table lists about 180,000 clones, around 80% of them singletons. The sequenced material came from PBMCs. The receptor was isolated from a woman aged 40-49 years in good health and CMV-seronegative. The rearrangement joins TRBV19 to TRBJ2-2, with 7 positions matching TRBD2. The CDR3 protein is CASSGGGTGELFF. DNA of the CDR3: TGTGCCAGTAGTGGGGGGGGAACCGGGGAGCTGTTTTTT.